This TCR beta chain was sequenced in a study of human T cells and chemical hapten exposure. Study overall: TCR yields differed between samples (mainly from small differences in pooled library volume). General study results and limits: Every donor had alopecia, and their immune response may therefore differ from healthy people's.

A few counts support this clonotype. The antigen remains undetermined. Time point noted: patch test 3, about 24 weeks after DPC sensitization. Regarding treatment: therapeutic diphenylcyclopropenone sensitization with weekly scalp DPC. MiXCR, run by TCRdb on the RACE reads, gives a single entry per CDR3 protein. Among 150,000 to 200,000 distinct CDR3 sequences listed, about 22% were seen once. The TCR comes from a woman in her thirties or forties with alopecia areata. Some clones in this sample may be carry-over from other donors' samples. The source was whole blood, collected in connection with sensitization to the hapten diphenylcyclopropenone (DPC).

The chain's CDR3 is CSVAQGGAEAFF. The CDR3 DNA follows: TGCAGCGTTGCCCAGGGGGGCGCTGAAGCTTTCTTT. The chain has TRBV29-1 and TRBJ1-1, with 7 bases matching TRBD1. The CDR3 is made up of 12 amino acids. Germline-derived CDR1 and CDR2 are SQVTM and ANQGSEA. Germline trimming cut 4 bases from V and 6 bases from J; bases unmatched to any gene: 5.